These 10 T cell receptor beta chains originate from one sample sequenced in a study of OX40 agonist ivuxolimab in advanced cancers. Sequenced by immunoSEQ multiplex PCR; TCRdb stores in-frame clones only, minus some. The data hold about 23,000 clones, with around 84% observed a single time. The sequenced sample was CD4+ or CD8+ T cells sorted from blood, obtained in a trial of the OX40 agonist ivuxolimab. These receptors were taken from an adult with an advanced solid tumor such as melanoma, head and neck, liver or kidney cancer.

The chain links TRBV4-3 to TRBJ2-6; no definite D call. V lost 0 bases and J 0 bases, leaving 6 bases between the germline ends. The CDR3 runs to 16 residues. Germline V gene data show CDR1 as LGHNA and CDR2 as YSLEER. The CDR3 nucleotides read TGCGCCAGCAGCCAAGAGGGATTCTCTGGGGCCAACGTCCTGACTTTC. Amino acid sequence: CASSQEGFSGANVLTF.

CDR3 in amino acids: CASSGLEQYF. The CDR3 DNA reads TGTGCCAGCAGTGGCCTGGAGCAGTACTTC. The chain has TRBV2 and TRBJ2-7, with D unclear. The CDR3 is 10 residues long. V lost 4 bases, J lost 7 bases, and 5 bases lay in between. In germline, CDR1 is SNHLY, CDR2 FYNNEI.

The table lists this clone with a few counts. The V and J genes are TRBV7-9 and TRBJ1-1; 10 nucleotides align to TRBD1. This CDR3 spans 14 amino acids. Germline V lookup: CDR1 SEHNR, CDR2 FQNEAQ (reference sequence). With 4 bases clipped from V and 5 bases from J, the junction kept 4 bases outside the gene matches. CDR3 DNA sequence: TGTGCCAGCAGCTCACCGGGACAGGGGACTGAAGCTTTCTTT. Its translation is CASSSPGQGTEAFF.

The genes are TRBV7-2 and TRBJ2-7; tentative D call: TRBD2 (5 bases). CDR1 is SGHTA, CDR2 FQGNSA, per germline. The CDR3 runs 14 residues. V lost 1 base and J lost 3, with 10 bases in between. The CDR3 is CASSLGLSYYEQYF. The CDR3, as DNA: TGTGCCAGCAGCTTAGGACTAAGTTACTACGAGCAGTACTTC.

V gene TRBV5-6 combines with J gene TRBJ2-1, with D perhaps TRBD1 or TRBD2 (5 bases each). The germline V and J ends were trimmed by 1 base and 7 bases, with 12 bases remaining between them. Germline CDR1 reads SGHDT; CDR2 reads YYEEEE. This CDR3 has 14 residues. CDR3 DNA: TGTGCCAGCAGCTTGCGTCATGGGACGAATGAGCAGTTCTTC. Its protein product is CASSLRHGTNEQFF.

The chain employs TRBV5-1 and TRBJ2-6; no clear D. The CDR3 has 17 amino acids. The V gene lost 6 bases and the J gene lost 4 bases, with 20 bases spanning the gap. CDR1 and CDR2 from the germline V gene are SGHRS and YFSETQ. The CDR3 here is CASNVGTAGFGANVLTF. The DNA for the CDR3 is TGCGCCAGCAATGTCGGAACAGCCGGTTTCGGGGCCAACGTCCTGACTTTC.

The chain is built from TRBV7-9 and TRBJ2-3, with D perhaps matching TRBD2 (5 bases). V gave up 7 bases and J gave up 0 bases, with 17 bases separating them. The CDR3 is made up of 16 amino acids. Germline V gives CDR1 SEHNR, CDR2 FQNEAQ (reference sequence). In DNA form, the CDR3 reads TGTGCCAGCACGGACTGGACGCCTTCTAGCACAGATACGCAGTATTTT. Its protein is CASTDWTPSSTDTQYF. The variable domain in full, completed from reference TRBV7-9 and TRBJ2-3, reads DTGVSQNPRHKITKRGQNVTFRCDPISEHNRLYWYRQTLGQGPEFLTYFQNEAQLEKSRLLSDRFSAERPKGSFSTLEIQRTEQGDSAMYLCASTDWTPSSTDTQYFGPGTRLTVL.

The gene calls are TRBV29-1 and TRBJ1-1; 7 bases line up with TRBD1. The CDR3 is 12 residues long. V gave up 4 bases and J gave up 1 base; unmatched junction bases: 0. Germline loops: CDR1 SQVTM, CDR2 ANQGSEA. The CDR3 loop reads CSVGTGNTEAFF. The CDR3 nucleotides are TGCAGCGTTGGGACAGGGAACACTGAAGCTTTCTTT.

The CDR3 DNA is TGTGCCAGCAGCGTACGGGTTGAGAGCGGGGGGGCCCTCACCGGGGAGCTGTTTTTT. Amino acids: CASSVRVESGGALTGELFF. This chain connects TRBV9 to TRBJ2-2; 10 bases are shared with TRBD2. CDR1 and CDR2 (germline): SGDLS, YYNGEE. The CDR3 loop spans 19 amino acids. V lost 1 base, J lost 4 bases, and 13 bases stayed unmatched.

Of note for this clone: Germline and junction disagree at one end, which may indicate a read error. The V call is TRBV15, the J call TRBJ2-7; no clear D gene. Germline V lookup: CDR1 LNHNV, CDR2 YYDKDF (reference sequence). The CDR3 covers 14 residues. CDR3 in DNA: TGTGCCACCAGTCAGAGACCGCAGCCCTACGGGCAGTACTTC. Encoded protein: CATSQRPQPYGQYF.